Presented here are 17 T cell receptor beta chains from one specimen sequenced in a study of blood T cell repertoires in COVID-19. TCRdb keeps only in-frame clones here, not all; method: immunoSEQ multiplex PCR. The sample lists 200,000 to 300,000 clones, 85% to 90% seen once, with roughly 3.6% in the top ten. Sequencing used peripheral blood. These receptors all come from a woman aged 40 to 49 with acute or convalescent COVID-19.

The rearrangement links TRBV5-3 to TRBJ1-1; 8 positions match TRBD1. TRBV5-3 is recorded as an ORF, its role being uncertain. Trimming removed 3 bases from V and 2 bases from J; junction bases left unmatched: 3. The CDR3 contains 14 residues. The chain's CDR3 is CARSWGQVNTEAFF. In nucleotides, the CDR3 is TGTGCCAGAAGCTGGGGACAGGTTAACACTGAAGCTTTCTTT.

This chain uses TRBV5-5 with TRBJ2-7; D might be TRBD1 (5 bases). Germline V CDR1 and CDR2: SGHKS, YYEKEE (reference sequence). The CDR3 is made up of 16 amino acids. Trimming stripped 2 bases from V and 2 bases from J, with 17 bases between. CDR3 amino acids: CASSLDQGRLTYEQYV. The CDR3 bases are TGTGCCAGCAGCTTAGATCAGGGCCGCCTTACCTACGAGCAGTACGTC.

This chain's CDR3 is CASSPSGGQISTDTQYF. The DNA of the CDR3 is TGTGCCAGCAGCCCTTCGGGGGGGCAGATTAGCACAGATACGCAGTATTTT. The rearrangement links TRBV6-2 or TRBV6-3 to TRBJ2-3, with TRBD2 identical over 8 bases. Germline V gene lookup returns CDR1 MNHEY and CDR2 SVGEGT. The length of the CDR3 is 17 residues. With 6 bases clipped from V and 0 bases from J, the junction kept 11 bases outside the gene matches.

The chain has TRBV6-5 and TRBJ1-5, with D unresolved. Trimming shortened V by 6 bases and J by 5 bases, and 11 bases separated the two germline ends. Germline CDR1 MNHEY, CDR2 SVGAGI. The CDR3 sequence is 13 residues long. The CDR3: CASSYDGYQPQHF. CDR3 bases: TGTGCCAGCAGCTACGACGGGTATCAGCCCCAGCATTTT.

The J gene is TRBJ1-3, the V gene TRBV21-1. TRBV21-1 counts as a pseudogene. This CDR3 spans 12 amino acids. CDR3 DNA sequence: TGTGCCAGCAGCAAAATGAAGCATACCATATATTTT. Its translation is CASSKMKHTIYF.

The chain combines TRBV6-5 with TRBJ1-1; 7 nucleotides match TRBD1. With V trimmed by 4 bases and J by 1 base, 9 bases remained unmatched. Germline CDR1 MNHEY, CDR2 SVGAGI. The CDR3 loop spans 16 amino acids. The CDR3 region is CASSSGLDRANTEAFF. The CDR3 region has the DNA TGTGCCAGCAGTTCCGGCCTCGACAGGGCGAACACTGAAGCTTTCTTT.

This chain connects TRBV27 to TRBJ2-2; 10 positions match TRBD1. CDR3 size: 16 residues. Germline trimming cut 3 bases from V and 2 bases from J; bases unmatched to any gene: 3. Germline V gene lookup returns CDR1 MNHEY and CDR2 SMNVEV (reference sequence). The CDR3: CASSLGTGANTGELFF. The DNA for the CDR3 is TGTGCCAGCAGTTTGGGGACAGGGGCTAACACCGGGGAGCTGTTTTTT.

The DNA of the CDR3 is TGTGCCAGCAGCCGTGACAGGGGCAACACCATATATTTT. Translating gives CASSRDRGNTIYF. J is TRBJ1-3 and V is TRBV7-8; 8 bases align to TRBD1. Unmatched junction bases numbered 4, after V lost 5 bases and J lost 7 bases. CDR1 SGHVS and CDR2 FQNEAQ come from the germline V gene. The CDR3 loop spans 13 amino acids.

The genes are TRBV11-3 and TRBJ1-1, with 9 bases aligning to TRBD1. V gave up 5 bases and J gave up 0 bases; unmatched junction bases: 4. This CDR3 contains 15 residues. Germline-derived CDR1 and CDR2 are SGHNT and YENEEA. The DNA for the CDR3 is TGTGCCAGCAGCCAGGGACAGGGCTTGAACACTGAAGCTTTCTTT. Encoded protein: CASSQGQGLNTEAFF.

Only one count was recorded for this clone. The rearrangement links TRBV6-6 to TRBJ1-6; perhaps TRBD1 as D (5 bases). CDR1 is MNHNY and CDR2 is SVGAGI in the germline V gene (reference sequence). With 0 bases removed from V and 6 bases from J, the gap between germline ends came to 9 bases. The CDR3 covers 15 residues. The CDR3 region is CASSYSGEGNSPLHF. Here the CDR3 DNA reads TGTGCCAGCAGTTACTCAGGGGAAGGTAATTCACCCCTCCACTTT.

This chain joins TRBV4-1 and TRBJ1-2, with 10 bases fitting TRBD1. V lost 4 bases, J lost 12 bases, and 11 bases stayed unmatched. The germline V gene has CDR1 MGHRA and CDR2 YSYEKL. The CDR3 spans 14 residues. CDR3 sequence: CASSPGTGDFVDTF. The CDR3 nucleotides are TGCGCCAGCAGCCCCGGGACAGGGGATTTTGTAGACACCTTC.

The gene calls are TRBV30 and TRBJ1-2, with a tentative D call TRBD1 (5 bases). Germline V gene data show CDR1 as GTSNPN and CDR2 as SVGIG (reference sequence). The CDR3 has 14 residues. Deletions cut 1 base from V and 5 bases from J, with 14 bases between. The CDR3, as DNA: TGTGCCTGGAGTGGTACCAGGGAAGGGTATGGCTACACCTTC. Amino acids: CAWSGTREGYGYTF.

The chain employs TRBV7-2 and TRBJ1-1; D gene uncertain. This CDR3 region has 17 residues. Germline assignment: CDR1 SGHTA and CDR2 FQGNSA. V dropped 1 base and J dropped 5 bases, with 20 bases sitting between them. As DNA, the CDR3 is TGTGCCAGCAGCTTAGATGGGATGATAAGGGCGGGGACTGAAGCTTTCTTT. It yields the protein CASSLDGMIRAGTEAFF.

The chain combines TRBV18 with TRBJ1-6; no reliable D call. This CDR3 has 19 amino acids. Between the trimmed V and J ends, which lost 4 bases and 0 bases, there was a span of 19 bases. Germline CDR1 is KGHSH and CDR2 is LQKENI. The CDR3 region has the DNA TGTGCCAGCTCACAACGAGGCGCCGCCCGGAGCTCCTATAATTCACCCCTCCACTTT. The encoded protein is CASSQRGAARSSYNSPLHF.

The chain recombines TRBV2 with TRBJ1-2; TRBD1 is a possible D gene (5 bases). The length of the CDR3 is 14 residues. Germline V CDR1 and CDR2: SNHLY, FYNNEI. V dropped 4 bases and J dropped 8 bases, with 17 bases sitting between them. As DNA, the CDR3 is TGTGCCAGCAGTGCTGAATGGCAGGGAGGAGGCTACACCTTC. Protein sequence: CASSAEWQGGGYTF. The variable domain in full, with the rest retrieved from reference TRBV2 and TRBJ1-2, is EPEVTQTPSHQVTQMGQEVILRCVPISNHLYFYWYRQILGQKVEFLVSFYNNEISEKSEIFDDQFSVERPDGSNFTLKIRSTKLEDSAMYFCASSAEWQGGGYTFGSGTRLTVV.

The chain uses TRBV30 and TRBJ2-7; 9 nucleotides align to TRBD1. The ends lost 7 bases at V and 5 bases at J; junction bases unmatched: 6. This CDR3 contains 12 residues. Germline V gives CDR1 GTSNPN, CDR2 SVGIG (reference sequence). In DNA form, the CDR3 reads TGTGCCTTCTCCGGGACAGGGAACGAGCAGTACGTC. Amino acids: CAFSGTGNEQYV.

The gene calls are TRBV11-3 and TRBJ2-3, with D maybe TRBD2 (5 bases). The CDR3 is 16 residues long. Germline-derived CDR1 and CDR2 are SGHNT and YENEEA. Trimming shortened V by 1 base and J by 0 bases, and 11 bases separated the two germline ends. This chain's CDR3 is CASSLGRQRSTDTQYF. CDR3 bases: TGTGCCAGCAGCTTAGGTCGCCAGCGGAGCACAGATACGCAGTATTTT.